One sample yielded the 13 T cell receptor beta chains listed below, sequenced in a study of CXCR3-negative and CXCR3-positive naive CD8 T cells. No antigens are known for them. Each TRB cDNA library was prepared by 5' RACE (with UMI labels). TCRdb re-called the 5' RACE reads; one entry per CDR3 protein, DNA not given. The sample data list about 89,000 distinct CDR3 sequences. Study observations and caveats: Greater hydrophobicity was found in TRB CDR3s of CXCR3-positive naive cells than of CXCR3-negative naive cells.

The specimen was naive CXCR3+ CD8+ T cells from blood. The sample's subset: CD45RO-CCR7+CD27+CD95- naive CD8+ T cells expressing CXCR3 (TNR3+). The receptors were sampled from a human donor in good health. Some clones in this sample may be carry-over from other donors' samples.

The chain employs TRBV29-1 and TRBJ1-2; as DNA is missing, the TRBD1 call by TCRdb cannot be tested. CDR3 size: 14 residues. Germline V gene lookup returns CDR1 SQVTM and CDR2 ANQGSEA. CDR3 region: CSVEDRDRGHGYTF. The whole variable domain, remainder taken from reference TRBV29-1 and TRBJ1-2, is SAVISQKPSRDICQRGTSLTIQCQVDSQVTMMFWYRQQPGQSLTLIATANQGSEATYESGFVIDKFPISRPNLTFSTLTVSNMSPEDSSIYLCSVEDRDRGHGYTFGSGTRLTVV.

The V call is TRBV3-1, the J call TRBJ2-5. This CDR3 contains 13 residues. The germline V gene encodes CDR1 LGHDT and CDR2 YNNKEL (reference sequence). CDR3 sequence reads: CASSPESQETQYF.

V is TRBV23-1 and J is TRBJ2-3; TCRdb picks TRBD1, but there is no DNA to check that call. TRBV23-1 is filed as an ORF, its function uncertain. The CDR3 loop spans 15 amino acids. CDR3 in amino acids: CASSPRQGTTDTQYF.

This sequence joins TRBV29-1 and TRBJ2-1; TCRdb selects TRBD1, and the lack of DNA leaves this call unchecked. In germline, CDR1 is SQVTM, CDR2 ANQGSEA. This CDR3 has 11 amino acids. CDR3 sequence: CSVNREPELFF.

The chain couples TRBV18 to TRBJ1-3. Germline V gene data show CDR1 as KGHSH and CDR2 as LQKENI. The CDR3 loop spans 15 amino acids. The chain's CDR3 is CASSPIGESGNTIYF.

The rearrangement links TRBV28 to TRBJ2-7. This CDR3 has 11 residues. The V gene's germline CDR1 is MDHEN and CDR2 SYDVKM. CDR3 region: CASKGRNEQYF.

The chain employs TRBV15 and TRBJ1-4; TCRdb gives TRBD1 as the D gene, but with no DNA this cannot be confirmed. Germline loops: CDR1 LNHNV, CDR2 YYDKDF (reference sequence). CDR3 length: 18 amino acids. This chain's CDR3 is CATSSDRPQGATNEKLFF.

This rearrangement joins TRBV7-6 to TRBJ2-2; TCRdb's D gene call, TRBD1, goes unchecked for lack of DNA. The CDR3 sequence is 16 residues long. Germline lookup yields CDR1 SGHVS and CDR2 FNYEAQ. The CDR3 sequence is CASSPTGGSGTGELFF.

The rearrangement uses TRBV2 and TRBJ2-5; TCRdb indicates TRBD2, and absent DNA this call remains unverified. Germline values: CDR1 SNHLY, CDR2 FYNNEI. This CDR3 is 15 amino acids long. CDR3 amino acids: CAIQQGGGVVETQYF.

V and J are TRBV6-6 and TRBJ2-3. The CDR3 contains 12 residues. Germline CDR1 MNHNY, CDR2 SVGAGI (reference sequence). CDR3 in amino acids: CASSYRGDTQYF.

The V call is TRBV7-6, the J call TRBJ2-3; TCRdb reports TRBD2, a call that lacks DNA to check it against. The CDR3 has 19 residues. The germline gives CDR1 SGHVS, CDR2 FNYEAQ. CDR3 region: CASSLSPSTSGGITDTQYF.

The chain recombines TRBV9 with TRBJ2-3; TCRdb lists TRBD1, though no DNA is available to test this call. The length of the CDR3 is 14 residues. Germline loops: CDR1 SGDLS, CDR2 YYNGEE. This chain's CDR3 is CASSSRGVPDTQYF.

The V call is TRBV7-6, the J call TRBJ1-4. The V gene's germline CDR1 is SGHVS and CDR2 FNYEAQ. CDR3 length equals 12 residues. CDR3 sequence reads: CASSLGYEKLFF.